Presented here are 18 T cell receptor beta chains from one specimen sequenced in a study of coeliac disease (dated by TCRdb to 2021 to 2024). Library construction relied on the immunoSEQ multiplex PCR assay. TCRdb holds this immuneACCESS table with in-frame rearrangements only. Some clones are missing; in checked studies, unresolved V genes explain under half, and the rest has no known cause. The sample profile shows thousands of clones; around 70% of them were found once. The ten largest clones add up to roughly 5.7% of the sample. The specimen sequenced was lamina propria lymphocytes from the gut. The sample's cell subset or site label, in plain terms: lamina propria cell (LPC) fraction of small intestinal biopsy. These receptors all come from a man aged 30 to 39 with celiac disease.

This clone was counted between two and nine times. J is TRBJ2-3 and V is TRBV7-3, with 11 bases matching TRBD2. The V segment lost 3 bases and the J segment 4 bases; nucleotides outside the gene matches: 3. Germline CDR1 reads SGHTA; CDR2 reads FQGTGA. This CDR3 is built from 15 residues. CDR3 nucleotides: TGTGCCAGCAGCTTCGGGACTAGCGGTTCAGATACGCAGTATTTT. Translated, it gives CASSFGTSGSDTQYF.

The rearrangement links TRBV28 to TRBJ2-2, with 7 bases aligning to TRBD2. CDR1 is MDHEN and CDR2 is SYDVKM in the germline V gene. Germline trimming cut 9 bases from V and 5 bases from J; bases unmatched to any gene: 9. This CDR3 is built from 14 residues. CDR3 region: CASLRLAGTGELFF. CDR3 coding DNA: TGTGCCAGTCTACGACTAGCTGGGACCGGGGAGCTGTTTTTT. The whole variable domain, filled in from reference TRBV28 and TRBJ2-2, reads DVKVTQSSRYLVKRTGEKVFLECVQDMDHENMFWYRQDPGLGLRLIYFSYDVKMKEKGDIPEGYSVSREKKERFSLILESASTNQTSMYLCASLRLAGTGELFFGEGSRLTVL.

This rearrangement joins TRBV28 to TRBJ2-7; D might be TRBD1 (5 bases). Between the trimmed V and J ends, which lost 5 bases and 3 bases, there was a span of 14 bases. Germline V gene data show CDR1 as MDHEN and CDR2 as SYDVKM. This CDR3 contains 14 residues. CDR3 sequence reads: CASSPLDIFYEQYF. The DNA of the CDR3 is TGTGCCAGCAGTCCCTTGGACATTTTCTACGAGCAGTACTTC.

On this clone: An end of the junction differs from the germline gene, which may be a read error. The chain couples TRBV20-1 to TRBJ2-1, with TRBD2 identical over 7 bases. There are 11 residues in the CDR3. Germline values: CDR1 DFQATT, CDR2 SNEGSKA (reference sequence). CDR3 protein: CSARRPGSGVF. DNA of the CDR3: TGCAGTGCTCGTCGTCCCGGGAGCGGGGTCTTC.

This clone was seen a handful of times. V and J are TRBV19 and TRBJ1-2, with 7 bases lining up with TRBD1. CDR3 length equals 14 residues. Germline V gene sequence: CDR1 LNHDA, CDR2 SQIVND (reference sequence). After removal of 6 bases from V and 5 bases from J, the junction contained 9 bases not matched to a gene. The CDR3 bases are TGTGCCAGTAGCCGGGACAGCCTGACATATGGCTACACCTTC. Amino acids: CASSRDSLTYGYTF.

This chain links TRBV20-1 with TRBJ2-2; D is possibly TRBD1 (7 bases). The CDR3 is made up of 11 amino acids. In germline, CDR1 is DFQATT, CDR2 SNEGSKA (reference sequence). The CDR3 region is CQGGNTGELFF. In nucleotides, the CDR3 is TGCCAGGGGGGGAACACCGGGGAGCTGTTTTTT.

The chain is built from TRBV7-2 and TRBJ2-7; 10 nucleotides agree with TRBD2. The CDR3 length is 15 residues. In germline, CDR1 is SGHTA, CDR2 FQGNSA. V shed 1 base and J 2 bases; nucleotides not matched to a gene: 2. This CDR3 reads CASSLGTSGTYEQYF. As DNA, the CDR3 is TGTGCCAGCAGCTTAGGGACTAGCGGAACCTACGAGCAGTACTTC.

J is TRBJ2-2 and V is TRBV9; 8 nucleotides agree with TRBD1. From germline, CDR1 is SGDLS and CDR2 YYNGEE. The CDR3 runs to 16 residues. Trimming at V came to 4 bases and at J to 5 bases, leaving 10 bases not matched to a gene. The CDR3 spells CASSSQTGELTGELFF. The CDR3 DNA is TGTGCCAGCAGCTCCCAGACAGGGGAGTTGACCGGGGAGCTGTTTTTT.

The V gene is TRBV4-2, the J gene TRBJ1-4, with D perhaps TRBD1 (6 bases). This CDR3 region has 16 residues. Germline CDR1 reads LGHNA; CDR2 reads YNFKEQ. The ends were cut back, 7 bases at V and 7 bases at J, with 22 bases in the middle. The CDR3 is CASTHGGGQGTEKLFF. In nucleotides, the CDR3 is TGTGCCAGCACTCACGGCGGGGGGCAGGGCACTGAAAAACTGTTTTTT.

V gene TRBV15 combines with J gene TRBJ2-1, with 7 bases aligning to TRBD2. The CDR3 length is 17 residues. Trimming cost V 2 bases and J 8 bases; bases outside gene matches: 15. Germline CDR1 is LNHNV and CDR2 is YYDKDF (reference sequence). The CDR3, as DNA: TGTGCCACCAGCAGACTTTCCCGGGGGGAGGAGTACGATGAGCAGTTCTTC. This translates into CATSRLSRGEEYDEQFF.

The chain employs TRBV5-1 and TRBJ1-6; 9 bases match TRBD1. CDR1 and CDR2 (germline): SGHRS, YFSETQ. The length of the CDR3 is 16 residues. J was trimmed by 5 bases and V by 4 bases; bases with no gene match: 7. The CDR3 here is CASSNRGQGNNSPLHF. The CDR3, as DNA: TGCGCCAGCAGCAATCGGGGACAGGGAAATAATTCACCCCTCCACTTT.

This clone was observed a single time. This CDR3 is CASKGLAGYNEQFF. The CDR3 DNA follows: TGTGCCAGCAAGGGACTAGCGGGCTACAATGAGCAGTTCTTC. The V and J genes are TRBV2 and TRBJ2-1; 12 bases agree with TRBD2. V shed 7 bases, J shed 3 bases, and the junction held 1 base outside the gene matches. The germline V gene encodes CDR1 SNHLY and CDR2 FYNNEI. The CDR3 has 14 residues.

V is TRBV4-3 and J is TRBJ2-1; possibly TRBD1 for D (6 bases). The V end was cut by 3 bases, the J end by 2 bases, with 11 bases between. This CDR3 region has 15 residues. Germline CDR1 and CDR2: LGHNA and YSLEER. CDR3 loop: CASSQVGDTYNEQFF. The CDR3 region has the DNA TGCGCCAGCAGCCAGGTCGGGGACACCTACAATGAGCAGTTCTTC.

This clone showed up just once. This specimen includes other DNA sequences encoding the same CDR3. V is TRBV5-1 and J is TRBJ2-6; a weak D match, TRBD1 (6 bases). V lost 2 bases and J 1 base, leaving 7 bases between the germline ends. Germline V gives CDR1 SGHRS, CDR2 YFSETQ. The CDR3 runs 15 residues. CDR3 region: CASSFGQSGANVLTF. Written as DNA, the CDR3 is TGCGCCAGCAGCTTCGGACAGTCTGGGGCCAACGTCCTGACTTTC.

The gene calls are TRBV2 and TRBJ2-7; D unclear. The V gene's germline CDR1 is SNHLY and CDR2 FYNNEI. Between the trimmed V and J ends, which lost 9 bases and 3 bases, there was a span of 6 bases. The CDR3 has 10 amino acids. CDR3 region: CASQDYEQYF. The CDR3 DNA is TGTGCCAGTCAGGACTACGAGCAGTACTTC.

The chain is built from TRBV27 and TRBJ2-2, with a possible D match to TRBD1 (6 bases). CDR1 MNHEY and CDR2 SMNVEV come from the germline V gene (reference sequence). The CDR3 extends over 13 amino acids. The V gene lost 4 bases and the J gene lost 10 bases, with 13 bases spanning the gap. CDR3 sequence: CASSYGQLMELFF. The CDR3 region has the DNA TGTGCCAGCAGTTATGGACAGCTTATGGAGCTGTTTTTT.

This clone was observed a few times. This chain uses TRBV5-8 with TRBJ1-5, with a tentative D call TRBD1 (5 bases). There are 13 residues in the CDR3. Germline CDR1 reads SGHTS; CDR2 reads YDEGEE. Trimming took 6 bases from V and 2 from J, leaving 9 bases between them. This CDR3 is CASTLQGNQPQHF. DNA of the CDR3: TGTGCCAGCACGTTACAGGGCAATCAGCCCCAGCATTTT.

This CDR3 is CASSPFQLRLTKAFF. The CDR3 nucleotides read TGTGCCAGCAGTCCCTTCCAGCTGAGGTTAACTAAAGCTTTCTTT. The V gene is TRBV28, the J gene TRBJ1-1; no definite D call. The germline CDR1 and CDR2 sequences are MDHEN and SYDVKM. The V end was cut by 5 bases, the J end by 9 bases, with 22 bases between. The length of the CDR3 is 15 residues.